A single sample gave rise to the 22 T cell receptor beta chains below, sequenced in a study of OX40 agonist ivuxolimab in advanced cancers. Clones were sequenced by immunoSEQ multiplex PCR, and TCRdb holds only the in-frame ones, with some missing. The sample gives tens of thousands of clones, approximately 93% of which show up once; roughly 20% is in the top ten. The specimen was CD4+ or CD8+ T cells sorted from blood, collected in a trial of the OX40 agonist ivuxolimab. The receptors shown here come from an adult with an advanced solid tumor such as melanoma, head and neck, liver or kidney cancer.

J is TRBJ2-1 and V is TRBV27, with 8 bases matching TRBD1. This CDR3 is 14 amino acids long. Germline V gene lookup returns CDR1 MNHEY and CDR2 SMNVEV (reference sequence). The junction had 3 bases not matched to a gene; V was cut back by 8 bases and J by 0 bases. The CDR3 DNA is TGTGCCAGCGGGCAGGGGGCCTCCTACAATGAGCAGTTCTTC. This gives the protein CASGQGASYNEQFF.

The rearrangement joins TRBV9 to TRBJ2-3, with a tentative D call TRBD2 (6 bases). V lost 0 bases and J 0 bases, leaving 8 bases between the germline ends. Looked up from germline, CDR1 is SGDLS and CDR2 is YYNGEE. The CDR3 loop spans 15 amino acids. The CDR3 nucleotides are TGTGCCAGCAGCGTAGGCAGCGGGAGCACAGATACGCAGTATTTT. It translates to CASSVGSGSTDTQYF.

The table lists this clone with a count of one. The chain is built from TRBV7-2 and TRBJ2-2; D may be TRBD2 (6 bases). The CDR3 spans 15 residues. Trimming pared 4 bases from V and 4 bases from J, leaving 13 bases between. CDR1 is SGHTA, CDR2 FQGNSA, per germline. The CDR3 DNA sequence: TGTGCCAGCAGCTCCTTGCGGGGCCGCACCGGGGAGCTGTTTTTT. As protein: CASSSLRGRTGELFF.

This rearrangement joins TRBV15 to TRBJ1-3; D ambiguous. V was shortened by 0 bases and J by 4 bases, with 10 bases between the two germline ends. Germline loops: CDR1 LNHNV, CDR2 YYDKDF (reference sequence). The CDR3 runs to 15 residues. The CDR3 protein is CATSRDRQGGNTIYF. In DNA form, the CDR3 reads TGTGCCACCAGCAGAGATCGACAAGGCGGAAACACCATATATTTT.

This sequence joins TRBV27 and TRBJ2-5, with 9 bases matching TRBD1. The DNA end is a closer match to TRBJ2-7, so the J assignment may be wrong. This CDR3 has 15 amino acids. Per the germline V gene, CDR1 is MNHEY and CDR2 is SMNVEV (reference sequence). The CDR3 DNA sequence: TGTGCCAGCAGTTTAGGGGGACAGGGATCCCCCGAGCAGTACTTC. Its protein product is CASSLGGQGSPEQYF.

This chain links TRBV11-2 with TRBJ2-3; D is tentatively TRBD1 or TRBD2 (5 bases each). Trimming took off 8 bases at V and 6 bases at J, with 15 bases between the two ends. Germline V gene data show CDR1 as SGHAT and CDR2 as FQNNGV. This CDR3 is 13 amino acids long. CDR3 sequence: CASEIGWGDTQYF. The CDR3 DNA follows: TGTGCCAGCGAAATAGGTTGGGGGGATACGCAGTATTTT.

V usage is TRBV9 and J usage is TRBJ2-2; 7 bases are shared with TRBD1. This CDR3 is built from 17 residues. Germline V gene lookup returns CDR1 SGDLS and CDR2 YYNGEE. The junction had 7 bases not matched to a gene; V was cut back by 2 bases and J by 0 bases. The CDR3 DNA sequence: TGTGCCAGCAGCGTTTGGGCACAGGGGACGAACACCGGGGAGCTGTTTTTT. Translating gives CASSVWAQGTNTGELFF.

The rearrangement joins TRBV10-3 to TRBJ1-4; no clear D. The CDR3 runs 15 residues. Looked up from germline, CDR1 is ENHRY and CDR2 is SYGVKD. The ends were cut back, 0 bases at V and 0 bases at J, with 5 bases in the middle. CDR3 nucleotide sequence: TGTGCCATCAGTGAGTCGAGGACAACTAATGAAAAACTGTTTTTT. Translating it yields CAISESRTTNEKLFF.

This sequence joins TRBV6-1 and TRBJ2-7, with 7 positions matching TRBD1. This CDR3 region has 16 residues. Germline assignment: CDR1 MNHNS and CDR2 SASEGT. Trimming at V came to 2 bases and at J to 3 bases, leaving 10 bases not matched to a gene. The CDR3 here is CASSEPRGQPNYEQYF. CDR3 coding DNA: TGTGCCAGCAGTGAACCCAGGGGACAGCCAAACTACGAGCAGTACTTC.

The genes are TRBV5-5 and TRBJ2-7; 9 bases are shared with TRBD1. This CDR3 comprises 16 residues. Germline CDR1 and CDR2: SGHKS and YYEKEE (reference sequence). Trimming at V came to 1 base and at J to 2 bases, leaving 7 bases not matched to a gene. The DNA of the CDR3 is TGTGCCAGCAGCTTGTTACCGGGACAGGGTACCTACGAGCAGTACTTC. This sequence encodes CASSLLPGQGTYEQYF.

This chain uses TRBV19 with TRBJ1-6, with D perhaps TRBD1 (5 bases). V shed 2 bases and J shed 8 bases, with 13 bases lying between them. The CDR3 sequence is 15 residues long. Germline CDR1 reads LNHDA; CDR2 reads SQIVND (reference sequence). The CDR3 DNA sequence: TGTGCCAGTAGTATAAATACCAGGGACGATTCACCCCTCCACTTT. Translating it yields CASSINTRDDSPLHF.

This clone has a single count. The V and J genes are TRBV28 and TRBJ2-7; maybe TRBD2 (5 bases). The length of the CDR3 is 14 residues. The V end lost 6 bases, the J end lost 2 bases, and 14 bases lay between the germline ends. In germline, CDR1 is MDHEN, CDR2 SYDVKM. CDR3 protein: CASSWTVGTYEQYF. CDR3 DNA sequence: TGTGCCAGCAGCTGGACTGTAGGGACCTACGAGCAGTACTTC.

This clone was counted between two and nine times. V and J are TRBV11-1 and TRBJ2-1; D may be TRBD1 (6 bases). Germline values: CDR1 SGHAT, CDR2 FQDESV (reference sequence). Trimming pared 5 bases from V and 10 bases from J, leaving 15 bases between. The CDR3 covers 13 residues. CDR3: CASSEGEPREQFF. In nucleotides, the CDR3 is TGTGCCAGCAGCGAGGGGGAACCTAGGGAGCAGTTCTTC.

The gene calls are TRBV7-2 and TRBJ2-3; perhaps TRBD2 as D (6 bases). CDR3 length: 14 residues. V lost 5 bases and J 2 bases, leaving 11 bases between the germline ends. Germline V CDR1 and CDR2: SGHTA, FQGNSA. In nucleotides, the CDR3 is TGTGCCAGCAGCCCAAGGGAGGTCACAGATACGCAGTATTTT. Amino acids: CASSPREVTDTQYF.

The rearrangement links TRBV27 to TRBJ1-2; 8 positions agree with TRBD1. V trimming: 6 bases; J trimming: 5 bases; junction bases outside the gene matches: 5. Germline CDR1 reads MNHEY; CDR2 reads SMNVEV (reference sequence). CDR3 size: 13 residues. The CDR3 DNA reads TGTGCCAGCAGCGGACAGGGCCAATATGGCTACACCTTC. This codes for CASSGQGQYGYTF.

V gene TRBV4-1 combines with J gene TRBJ1-6; D unclear. The V gene's germline CDR1 is MGHRA and CDR2 YSYEKL. V lost 4 bases to trimming and J lost 7 bases, with 23 bases between them. The CDR3 length is 18 residues. CDR3 DNA sequence: TGCGCCAGCAGCCTCCAAAACGCTTTCCAGGCCGGGAATTCACCCCTCCACTTT. Its protein is CASSLQNAFQAGNSPLHF.

The chain links TRBV6-5 to TRBJ1-2; 7 bases match TRBD1. From germline, CDR1 is MNHEY and CDR2 SVGAGI. CDR3 length equals 13 residues. V gave up 1 base and J gave up 8 bases; unmatched junction bases: 4. DNA of the CDR3: TGTGCCAGCAGTTACTTGACAGGGCACGGCTACACCTTC. This translates into CASSYLTGHGYTF.

The V call is TRBV9, the J call TRBJ2-1, with 12 bases that match TRBD2. The CDR3 totals 16 residues. Trimming cost V 3 bases and J 2 bases; bases outside gene matches: 3. Germline values: CDR1 SGDLS, CDR2 YYNGEE. CDR3 residues: CASSESSGGAYNEQFF. The CDR3 coding sequence is TGTGCCAGCAGCGAATCTAGCGGGGGGGCCTACAATGAGCAGTTCTTC. The whole variable domain, filled in from reference TRBV9 and TRBJ2-1, reads DSGVTQTPKHLITATGQRVTLRCSPRSGDLSVYWYQQSLDQGLQFLIQYYNGEERAKGNILERFSAQQFPDLHSELNLSSLELGDSALYFCASSESSGGAYNEQFFGPGTRLTVL.

This chain uses TRBV6-6 with TRBJ1-1, with D perhaps matching TRBD1 (5 bases). Trimming took off 7 bases at V and 6 bases at J, with 15 bases between the two ends. The germline gives CDR1 MNHNY, CDR2 SVGAGI (reference sequence). This CDR3 is built from 13 residues. The CDR3 DNA reads as TGTGCCAGCATCCTAGGAGGGGCGCCTGAAGCTTTCTTT. This codes for CASILGGAPEAFF.

The rearrangement uses TRBV6-4 and TRBJ1-5; D gene ambiguous. The CDR3 totals 13 residues. Germline V gives CDR1 MRHNA, CDR2 SNTAGT. V lost 5 bases and J 3 bases, leaving 8 bases between the germline ends. CDR3 DNA sequence: TGTGCCAGCAGTCTGACGGTCAATCAGCCCCAGCATTTT. The encoded protein is CASSLTVNQPQHF.

This clone has only one observation. Germline and junction disagree at one end, which may indicate a read error. The identical CDR3 is also encoded by other nucleotide sequences in the sample. The chain recombines TRBV15 with TRBJ2-2, with D possibly TRBD2 on 5 matching bases. Germline V gene data show CDR1 as LNHNV and CDR2 as YYDKDF (reference sequence). The CDR3 has 14 residues. In DNA, the CDR3 is TGTGCCACTAGCAAGGCTAGCCGCACCGGGGAGCTGTTTTTT. It codes for CATSKASRTGELFF.

This sequence joins TRBV2 and TRBJ1-5; D may be TRBD1 (6 bases). Trimming left V 7 bases short and J 0 bases short, with 25 bases between. The germline gives CDR1 SNHLY, CDR2 FYNNEI. This CDR3 comprises 19 residues. As DNA, the CDR3 is TGTGCCAGCATCAAAACGGGGGGCAGGGAAGGGGATAGCAATCAGCCCCAGCATTTT. This encodes CASIKTGGREGDSNQPQHF.